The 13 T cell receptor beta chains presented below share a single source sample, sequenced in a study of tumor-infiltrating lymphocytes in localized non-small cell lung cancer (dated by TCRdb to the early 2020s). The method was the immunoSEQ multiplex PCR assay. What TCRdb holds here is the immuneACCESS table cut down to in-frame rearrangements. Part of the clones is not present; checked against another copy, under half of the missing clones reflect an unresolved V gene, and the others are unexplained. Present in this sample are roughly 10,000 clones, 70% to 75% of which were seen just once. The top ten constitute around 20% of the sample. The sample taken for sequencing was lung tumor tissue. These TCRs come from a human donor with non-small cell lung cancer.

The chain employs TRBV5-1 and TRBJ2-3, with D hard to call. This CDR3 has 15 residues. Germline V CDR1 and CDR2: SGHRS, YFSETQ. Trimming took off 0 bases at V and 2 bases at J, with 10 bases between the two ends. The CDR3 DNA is TGCGCCAGCAGCTTGGTACCCGAGGACACAGATACGCAGTATTTT. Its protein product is CASSLVPEDTDTQYF.

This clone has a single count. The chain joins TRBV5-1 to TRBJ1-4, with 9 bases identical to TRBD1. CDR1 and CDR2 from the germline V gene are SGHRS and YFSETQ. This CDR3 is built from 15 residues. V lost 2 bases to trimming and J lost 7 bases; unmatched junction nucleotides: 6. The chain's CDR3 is CASSLAGQGGEKLFF. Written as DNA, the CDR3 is TGCGCCAGCAGCTTAGCGGGACAGGGCGGTGAAAAACTGTTTTTT.

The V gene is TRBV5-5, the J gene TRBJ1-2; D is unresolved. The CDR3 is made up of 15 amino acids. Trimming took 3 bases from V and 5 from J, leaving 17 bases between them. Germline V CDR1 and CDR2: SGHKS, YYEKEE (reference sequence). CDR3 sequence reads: CASSSPSGYGYGYTF. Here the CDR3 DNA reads TGTGCCAGCAGCTCCCCCAGTGGATATGGGTATGGCTACACCTTC.

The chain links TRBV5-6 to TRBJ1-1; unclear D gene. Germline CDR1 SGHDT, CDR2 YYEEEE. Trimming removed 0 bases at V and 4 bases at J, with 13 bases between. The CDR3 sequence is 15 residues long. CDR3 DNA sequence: TGTGCCAGCAGCTTGGAGAGAGCGTCCGGCACTGAAGCTTTCTTT. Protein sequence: CASSLERASGTEAFF.

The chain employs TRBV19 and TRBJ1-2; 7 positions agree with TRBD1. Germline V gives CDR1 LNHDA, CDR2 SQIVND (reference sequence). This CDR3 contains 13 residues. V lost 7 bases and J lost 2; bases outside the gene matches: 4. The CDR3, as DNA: TGTGCCAGTAACCAACAGGGGAACTATGGCTACACCTTC. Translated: CASNQQGNYGYTF.

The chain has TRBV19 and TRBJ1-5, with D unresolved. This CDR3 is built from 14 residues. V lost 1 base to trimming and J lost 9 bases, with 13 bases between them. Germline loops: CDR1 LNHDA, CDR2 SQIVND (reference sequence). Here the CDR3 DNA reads TGTGCCAGTAGTATAGCGTCAGACCTTGGGCCCCAGCATTTT. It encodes CASSIASDLGPQHF.

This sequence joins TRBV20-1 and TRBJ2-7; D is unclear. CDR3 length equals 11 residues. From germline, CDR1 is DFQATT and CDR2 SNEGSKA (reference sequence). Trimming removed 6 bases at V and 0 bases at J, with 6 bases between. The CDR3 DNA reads TGCAGTGCGGCTGTCTCCTACGAGCAGTACTTC. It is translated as CSAAVSYEQYF.

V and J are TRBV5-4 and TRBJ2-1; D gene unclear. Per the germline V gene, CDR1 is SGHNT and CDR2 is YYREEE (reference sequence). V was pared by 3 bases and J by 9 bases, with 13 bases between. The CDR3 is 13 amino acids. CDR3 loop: CASSSDESGEQFF. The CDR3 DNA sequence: TGTGCCAGCAGCTCCGACGAGTCGGGTGAGCAGTTCTTC.

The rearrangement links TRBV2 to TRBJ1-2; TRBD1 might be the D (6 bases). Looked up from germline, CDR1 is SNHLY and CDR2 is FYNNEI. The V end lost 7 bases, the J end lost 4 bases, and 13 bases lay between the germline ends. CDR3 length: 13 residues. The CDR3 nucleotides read TGTGCCAGCAAGCCACAGGGTATCTATGGCTACACCTTC. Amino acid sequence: CASKPQGIYGYTF. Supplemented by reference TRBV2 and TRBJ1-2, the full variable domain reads EPEVTQTPSHQVTQMGQEVILRCVPISNHLYFYWYRQILGQKVEFLVSFYNNEISEKSEIFDDQFSVERPDGSNFTLKIRSTKLEDSAMYFCASKPQGIYGYTFGSGTRLTVV.

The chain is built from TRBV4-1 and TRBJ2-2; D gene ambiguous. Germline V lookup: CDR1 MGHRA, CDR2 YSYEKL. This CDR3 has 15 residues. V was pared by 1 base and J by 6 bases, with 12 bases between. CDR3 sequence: CASSQVPSVAGELFF. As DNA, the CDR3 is TGCGCCAGCAGCCAAGTACCCAGCGTGGCCGGGGAGCTGTTTTTT.

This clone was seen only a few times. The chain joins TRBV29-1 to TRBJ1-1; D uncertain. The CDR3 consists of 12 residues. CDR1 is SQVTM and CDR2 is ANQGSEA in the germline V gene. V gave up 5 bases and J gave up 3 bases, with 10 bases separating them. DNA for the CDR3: TGCAGCGTTACTCGGTATGACACTGAAGCTTTCTTT. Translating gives CSVTRYDTEAFF.

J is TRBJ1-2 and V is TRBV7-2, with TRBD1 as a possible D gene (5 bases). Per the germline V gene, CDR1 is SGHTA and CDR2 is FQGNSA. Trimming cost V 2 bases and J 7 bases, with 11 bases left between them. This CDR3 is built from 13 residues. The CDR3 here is CASSLFGAFGYTF. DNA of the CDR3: TGTGCCAGCAGCTTATTCGGGGCTTTTGGCTACACCTTC.

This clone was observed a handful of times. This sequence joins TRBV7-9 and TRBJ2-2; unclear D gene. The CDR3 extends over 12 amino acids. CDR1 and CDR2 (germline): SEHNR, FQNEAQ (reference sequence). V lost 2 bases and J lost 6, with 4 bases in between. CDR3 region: CASSLNPGELFF. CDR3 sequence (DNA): TGTGCCAGCAGCTTAAACCCCGGGGAGCTGTTTTTT.